The 26 T cell receptor beta chains presented below share a single source sample, sequenced in a study of identical twins. TCRdb re-called the 5' RACE reads with MiXCR, one entry per CDR3 protein. This sample carries approximately 230,000 distinct CDR3 sequences, 5.5% to 7.5% of them seen once, and the ten largest clones take more than 14%. The same sample was also used in a study of T cells expressing NK-cell markers.

Sequencing was carried out using CD8+ T cells sorted from blood. These receptors were taken from a woman between 18 and 29 years old in good health.

There are many counts of this clonotype. This sequence joins TRBV10-3 and TRBJ2-1, with D perhaps TRBD2 (6 bases). Germline V gives CDR1 ENHRY, CDR2 SYGVKD. This CDR3 region has 14 residues. V was shortened by 7 bases and J by 3 bases, with 13 bases between the two germline ends. The chain's CDR3 is CAITEGGRYNEQFF. In DNA form, the CDR3 reads TGTGCCATCACGGAGGGAGGTCGCTACAATGAGCAGTTCTTC.

At least ten counts were recorded for this clonotype. The chain has TRBV7-7 and TRBJ2-1, with 10 bases matching TRBD1. Germline loops: CDR1 SSHAT, CDR2 FNYEAQ (reference sequence). V was pared by 1 base and J by 0 bases, with 24 bases of the junction left unmatched. The CDR3 extends over 24 amino acids. CDR3 sequence (DNA): TGTGCCAGCAGCTTAGAGCGTTATCTACCTCCGGGACAGGGGTACGTTCCCTCCTACAATGAGCAGTTCTTC. Its protein is CASSLERYLPPGQGYVPSYNEQFF.

This clonotype was found a few times. The rearrangement links TRBV9 to TRBJ2-1; TRBD2 matches 8 bases. The V gene's germline CDR1 is SGDLS and CDR2 YYNGEE. V lost 4 bases, J lost 0 bases, and 9 bases stayed unmatched. This CDR3 is built from 17 residues. The CDR3 spells CASSPSGSGSSYNEQFF. The CDR3, as DNA: TGTGCCAGCAGCCCGAGTGGCAGCGGGAGCTCCTACAATGAGCAGTTCTTC.

This clonotype was seen a few times. This chain connects TRBV7-8 to TRBJ2-1; D is ambiguous. Trimming pared 5 bases from V and 2 bases from J, leaving 10 bases between. Germline lookup yields CDR1 SGHVS and CDR2 FQNEAQ. The CDR3 extends over 14 amino acids. The CDR3 bases are TGTGCCAGCAGCATTAGACTGACCTACAATGAGCAGTTCTTC. It is translated as CASSIRLTYNEQFF.

This clonotype was counted ten times or more. The rearrangement joins TRBV6-5 to TRBJ2-7, with D perhaps matching TRBD2 (5 bases). The ends were cut back, 2 bases at V and 3 bases at J, with 11 bases in the middle. The CDR3 loop spans 14 amino acids. Germline V gene lookup returns CDR1 MNHEY and CDR2 SVGAGI. This chain's CDR3 is CASSYRLEGYEQYF. Here the CDR3 DNA reads TGTGCCAGCAGTTACCGTCTAGAGGGCTACGAGCAGTACTTC.

This clonotype was counted only a few times. The chain has TRBV7-9 and TRBJ2-7; perhaps TRBD1 as D (7 bases). The CDR3 loop spans 13 amino acids. Germline V gene sequence: CDR1 SEHNR, CDR2 FQNEAQ (reference sequence). The V end was cut by 5 bases, the J end by 5 bases, with 13 bases between. Here the CDR3 DNA reads TGTGCCAGCAGCCCAGGGGGGACAAACGAGCAGTACTTC. Its translation: CASSPGGTNEQYF.

This clonotype showed up just a few times. This rearrangement joins TRBV20-1 to TRBJ2-1; D gene ambiguous. The CDR3 contains 15 residues. V lost 4 bases and J 1 base, leaving 14 bases between the germline ends. From germline, CDR1 is DFQATT and CDR2 SNEGSKA (reference sequence). The CDR3 bases are TGCAGTGCTAATCGTCTAGACGCGTCCTACAATGAGCAGTTCTTC. It specifies CSANRLDASYNEQFF.

This clonotype was recorded many times. V is TRBV5-1 and J is TRBJ1-1, with a weak D call TRBD1 (6 bases). CDR3 length: 14 amino acids. V was pared by 4 bases and J by 6 bases, with 16 bases between. The germline CDR1 and CDR2 sequences are SGHRS and YFSETQ. The CDR3 DNA reads TGCGCCAGCAGCGTTAGACCCGGGACACCTGAAGCTTTCTTT. Its translation: CASSVRPGTPEAFF.

This sequence joins TRBV29-1 and TRBJ1-2; D gene ambiguous. Looked up from germline, CDR1 is SQVTM and CDR2 is ANQGSEA. Trimming stripped 3 bases from V and 0 bases from J, with 20 bases between. CDR3 length: 17 residues. This chain's CDR3 is CSVEEPENPVANYGYTF. DNA for the CDR3: TGCAGCGTTGAGGAGCCCGAGAACCCAGTAGCTAACTATGGCTACACCTTC. The full variable domain, with the rest looked up from reference TRBV29-1 and TRBJ1-2, is SAVISQKPSRDICQRGTSLTIQCQVDSQVTMMFWYRQQPGQSLTLIATANQGSEATYESGFVIDKFPISRPNLTFSTLTVSNMSPEDSSIYLCSVEEPENPVANYGYTFGSGTRLTVV.

In this sample, this clonotype turned up many times. This chain links TRBV4-3 with TRBJ2-1; D not resolved. The CDR3 contains 13 residues. The germline CDR1 and CDR2 sequences are LGHNA and YSLEER. V shed 1 base and J shed 6 bases, with 7 bases lying between them. CDR3 in amino acids: CASSQGPANEQFF. The CDR3 coding sequence is TGCGCCAGCAGCCAAGGTCCGGCCAATGAGCAGTTCTTC.

The CDR3 DNA is TGTGCCAGCAGTCACCGGGACAGTGGTGATACGCAGTATTTT. Protein sequence: CASSHRDSGDTQYF. The rearrangement links TRBV27 to TRBJ2-3, with 7 bases fitting TRBD1. This CDR3 has 14 amino acids. J was trimmed by 6 bases and V by 5 bases; bases with no gene match: 8. The germline V gene has CDR1 MNHEY and CDR2 SMNVEV (reference sequence).

V is TRBV2 and J is TRBJ2-4; maybe TRBD1 (5 bases). The CDR3 has 13 residues. V lost 3 bases to trimming and J lost 7 bases, with 10 bases between them. Germline-derived CDR1 and CDR2 are SNHLY and FYNNEI. The CDR3 sequence: CASSDRTINIQYF. CDR3 nucleotides: TGTGCCAGCAGTGATAGGACAATCAACATTCAGTACTTC.

This clonotype turned up a few times. The CDR3 region has the DNA TGCAGTGCTAAGCGGGGGGTCGGGGATGAGCAGTTCTTC. Translating it yields CSAKRGVGDEQFF. The J gene is TRBJ2-1, the V gene TRBV20-1; 9 bases align to TRBD2. The CDR3 loop spans 13 amino acids. Trimming removed 4 bases from V and 8 bases from J; junction bases left unmatched: 6. CDR1 and CDR2 (germline): DFQATT, SNEGSKA (reference sequence).

The chain carries TRBV7-9 and TRBJ2-1, with 7 nucleotides matching TRBD2. From germline, CDR1 is SEHNR and CDR2 FQNEAQ (reference sequence). Losses at the gene ends were 1 base for V and 2 bases for J; bases not matched to a gene: 5. The CDR3 has 16 amino acids. The CDR3 spells CASSLVGGGAYNEQFF. The CDR3 coding sequence is TGTGCCAGCAGCTTAGTCGGTGGGGGGGCCTACAATGAGCAGTTCTTC.

This clonotype was found a few times. The junction and the germline gene differ at one end; a read error may be behind it. The chain combines TRBV6-4 with TRBJ2-1; 7 nucleotides agree with TRBD1. Germline lookup yields CDR1 MRHNA and CDR2 SNTAGT. The length of the CDR3 is 13 residues. CDR3 nucleotide sequence: TGTTCCAGCAGTGGACAGGCAAACAATGAGCAGTTCTTC. Translation gives CSSSGQANNEQFF.

The chain couples TRBV7-3 to TRBJ2-3; 8 nucleotides match TRBD1. Trimming took 4 bases from V and 4 from J; bases not matched to a gene: 1. The V gene's germline CDR1 is SGHTA and CDR2 FQGTGA. The CDR3 sequence is 13 residues long. The CDR3 region has the DNA TGTGCCAGCAGCTGGACAGGGCCAGATACGCAGTATTTT. Its protein is CASSWTGPDTQYF.

This clonotype was found many times. The CDR3 region has the DNA TGCGCCAGCAGCCAAGAATGGACTAGCAGCGGGGAGCTGTTTTTT. This codes for CASSQEWTSSGELFF. This sequence joins TRBV4-1 and TRBJ2-2; 8 positions agree with TRBD2. Trimming cost V 0 bases and J 7 bases; bases outside gene matches: 4. Germline CDR1 is MGHRA and CDR2 is YSYEKL. The length of the CDR3 is 15 residues.

The CDR3 protein is CASSFGTGGYYEQYF. The CDR3 nucleotides are TGCGCCAGCAGCTTCGGGACAGGGGGGTACTACGAGCAGTACTTC. The chain employs TRBV5-1 and TRBJ2-7; 11 bases map to TRBD1. V shed 2 bases, J shed 3 bases, and the junction held 4 bases outside the gene matches. Germline-derived CDR1 and CDR2 are SGHRS and YFSETQ. CDR3 size: 15 residues.

The chain uses TRBV27 and TRBJ2-7, with D possibly being TRBD1 (5 bases). Germline V gives CDR1 MNHEY, CDR2 SMNVEV (reference sequence). This CDR3 is 14 amino acids long. V dropped 4 bases and J dropped 1 base, with 11 bases sitting between them. The CDR3 DNA is TGTGCCAGCAGTTCCGACAGAACTTCCTACGAGCAGTACTTC. Protein sequence: CASSSDRTSYEQYF.

This clonotype was counted at least ten times. The chain joins TRBV27 to TRBJ2-2; no clear D gene. CDR1 and CDR2 (germline): MNHEY, SMNVEV (reference sequence). V shed 3 bases and J shed 4 bases, with 12 bases lying between them. CDR3 length equals 15 residues. The DNA of the CDR3 is TGTGCCAGCAGTTTGGCGCTTTACAGCACCGGGGAGCTGTTTTTT. This codes for CASSLALYSTGELFF.

This clonotype was observed a few times. CDR3 amino acids: CARLLAGVVADTQYF. The DNA of the CDR3 is TGTGCCAGACTACTAGCGGGGGTAGTGGCAGATACGCAGTATTTT. This chain connects TRBV2 to TRBJ2-3; 11 positions match TRBD2. Germline V gives CDR1 SNHLY, CDR2 FYNNEI. This CDR3 is built from 15 residues. V gave up 9 bases and J gave up 4 bases; unmatched junction bases: 9.

The chain couples TRBV2 to TRBJ1-1; unclear D gene. The germline gives CDR1 SNHLY, CDR2 FYNNEI. The CDR3 has 10 residues. The ends were cut back, 10 bases at V and 7 bases at J, with 10 bases in the middle. In nucleotides, the CDR3 is TGTGCCACCCAGGCCGGTGAAGCTTTCTTT. Protein product: CATQAGEAFF.

The chain carries TRBV15 and TRBJ1-5; TRBD1 is a possible D gene (5 bases). Germline V gives CDR1 LNHNV, CDR2 YYDKDF (reference sequence). Trimming took off 0 bases at V and 4 bases at J, with 10 bases between the two ends. The CDR3 length is 15 residues. The CDR3, as DNA: TGTGCCACCAGCAGAGATGGGGCTTCAAATCAGCCCCAGCATTTT. Its translation: CATSRDGASNQPQHF.

This clonotype was recorded at least ten times. This chain uses TRBV4-3 with TRBJ2-5; 8 nucleotides agree with TRBD2. The V and J ends lost 4 bases and 4 bases, in that order; junction bases with no gene match: 5. Germline V lookup: CDR1 LGHNA, CDR2 YSLEER. This CDR3 is 14 amino acids long. The CDR3 nucleotides are TGCGCCAGCAGCCCGGGACTAGGGCGAGAGACCCAGTACTTC. It encodes CASSPGLGRETQYF.

This clonotype has ten or more counts. The chain carries TRBV7-9 and TRBJ2-3, with TRBD1 as a possible D gene (6 bases). V was pared by 5 bases and J by 1 base, with 10 bases between. The germline CDR1 and CDR2 sequences are SEHNR and FQNEAQ (reference sequence). This CDR3 comprises 14 residues. CDR3 sequence: CASSRDTRTDTQYF. CDR3 nucleotides: TGTGCCAGCAGCCGGGACACACGCACAGATACGCAGTATTTT.

This clonotype was detected many times. This chain connects TRBV29-1 to TRBJ2-1, with TRBD1 as a possible D gene (5 bases). The CDR3 extends over 17 amino acids. Germline-derived CDR1 and CDR2 are SQVTM and ANQGSEA. The germline V and J ends were trimmed by 4 bases and 3 bases, with 22 bases remaining between them. For the CDR3, the DNA is TGCAGCGTTGTATTGTGGGGCCACTTTCCCCACTACAATGAGCAGTTCTTC. Protein product: CSVVLWGHFPHYNEQFF.